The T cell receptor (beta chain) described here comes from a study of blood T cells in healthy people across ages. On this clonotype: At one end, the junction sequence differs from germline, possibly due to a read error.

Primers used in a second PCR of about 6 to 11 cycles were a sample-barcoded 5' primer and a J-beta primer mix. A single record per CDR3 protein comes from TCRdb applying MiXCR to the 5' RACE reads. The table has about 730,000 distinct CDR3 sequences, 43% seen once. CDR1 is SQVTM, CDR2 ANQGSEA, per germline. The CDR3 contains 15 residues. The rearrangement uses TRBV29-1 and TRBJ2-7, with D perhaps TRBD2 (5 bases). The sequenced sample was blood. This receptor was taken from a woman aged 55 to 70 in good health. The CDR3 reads CSVEGLADSTYEQYF. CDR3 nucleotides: TGCAGCGTCGAAGGTCTAGCTGATAGCACCTACGAGCAGTACTTC.